This T cell receptor beta chain is drawn from a study of T cell responses to AZD1222 COVID-19 vaccine. This clone was recorded only once. Sequencing used immunoSEQ multiplex PCR; TCRdb keeps in-frame clones, though not all of them. Of some 83,000 clones in the sample, around nine tenths are singletons; the top ten hold roughly 5%. The receptor comes from an adult who received the AZD1222 COVID-19 vaccine. The sequencing used peripheral blood, collected 28 days after the second AZD1222 dose.

The CDR3 loop is CASSLQATETQYF. Here the CDR3 DNA reads TGTGCCAGCAGCTTGCAAGCAACGGAGACCCAGTACTTC. The chain employs TRBV5-4 and TRBJ2-5; D is unresolved. V was pared by 1 base and J by 5 bases, with 9 bases between. The CDR3 is 13 residues long. The germline CDR1 and CDR2 sequences are SGHNT and YYREEE (reference sequence).